The source of this TCR beta chain is a study of a mutant IDH1 vaccine in newly diagnosed glioma. Overall study context: Vaccines began 4-6 weeks after radiotherapy alone, or with temozolomide cycles.

Measured with immunoSEQ multiplex PCR; TCRdb has only the in-frame clones, and not every one. The sample includes about 60,000 clones, more than 75% of them seen just once. Notes on this clone: The target antigen is unknown.

The sample's time point: week 23, last vaccination. Vaccination comprised doses that each held 300 ug of mutant IDH1 20-mer peptide, plus topical imiquimod. This CDR3 is 14 amino acids long. CDR1 is WSHSY, CDR2 SAAADI, per germline. V gave up 0 bases and J gave up 13 bases, with 18 bases separating them. The clonotype comes from a middle-aged man with glioma. The genes are TRBV10-2 and TRBJ2-5; unclear D gene. The material sequenced was PBMCs, taken from a glioma patient whose treatment included an IDH1 peptide vaccine. The CDR3 region is CASSESTPNSLSYF. The CDR3 DNA follows: TGCGCCAGCAGTGAGTCGACGCCGAACAGCCTCTCGTACTTC.